This is a list of T cell receptor beta chains from one sample in a study of blood T cells in healthy people across ages. MiXCR, applied by TCRdb to the 5' RACE reads, yields one record per CDR3 protein. The table has about 570,000 distinct CDR3 sequences, about 26% seen once. Sequenced input: blood. These receptors all come from a woman in her 70s in good health. Each CDR3 is given with its conserved first and last residue. Fields, in order: V gene, CDR3 protein.

V: TRBV5-1
CDR3: CASSLEGLPNTGELFF

V: TRBV12-5
CDR3: CASSASGGGDTQYF

V: TRBV19
CDR3: CASSIGGFYSNQPQHF

V: TRBV20-1
CDR3: CSARLPGQTNSPLHF

V: TRBV6-2/TRBV6-3
CDR3: CASTRIRTGDVAFF

V: TRBV10-3
CDR3: CAISSSLWDRTSGHKETQYF

V: TRBV11-2
CDR3: CASSTGHEQFF

V: TRBV15
CDR3: CATRELNYGYTF

V: TRBV3-1
CDR3: CASSQTNPGQSQYF

V: TRBV7-2
CDR3: CASSYSRNNEQFF

V: TRBV5-1
CDR3: CASSLEGTSAGGETQYF

V: TRBV29-1
CDR3: CSVTGFRGAQETQYF

V: TRBV6-2/TRBV6-3
CDR3: CASSVPWTGSNSPLHF

V: TRBV6-2/TRBV6-3
CDR3: CASSDQDSGANVLTF

V: TRBV29-1
CDR3: CSAGTGTGANEGYNEQFF

V: TRBV5-5
CDR3: CASSLSGDGETQYF

V: TRBV20-1
CDR3: CSASDSPLNTEAFF

V: TRBV18
CDR3: CASSPGHEQFF

V: TRBV3-1
CDR3: CASSQDGRGGGNTEAFF

V: TRBV12-3/TRBV12-4
CDR3: CASSPFSEGTEAFF

V: TRBV10-3
CDR3: CAISEEDFNEQFF

V: TRBV3-1
CDR3: CASSQLRGGGETQYF

V: TRBV5-4
CDR3: CASSPRLAGDETQYF

V: TRBV6-6
CDR3: CASSYKGGGQTGELFF

V: TRBV20-1
CDR3: CSARPRGRDEQYF

V: TRBV3-1
CDR3: CASSQTFGELFF

V: TRBV7-9
CDR3: CASSLAGDSWSFYTF

V: TRBV20-1
CDR3: CSARGGSATYEQYF

V: TRBV7-7
CDR3: CASSSAGQGQETQYF

V: TRBV6-4
CDR3: CASSDGVVQETQYF

V: TRBV20-1
CDR3: CSARGLAEGNEQFF

V: TRBV5-1
CDR3: CASSFGLAGGPHYNEQFF

V: TRBV9
CDR3: CASSVTGTEQETQYF

V: TRBV6-2/TRBV6-3
CDR3: CASSYLVSHFYEQYF

V: TRBV4-1
CDR3: CASSQENRGPQPQHF

V: TRBV4-2
CDR3: CASSLTLAGGNEQFF

V: TRBV7-2
CDR3: CASSYTPDMPYEQYF

V: TRBV15
CDR3: CATSRTSGGTNEQFF

V: TRBV14
CDR3: CASREDTASGNTIYF

V: TRBV18
CDR3: CASSPGTGGYEQYF

V: TRBV28
CDR3: CASSSPGLAGDGETQYF

V: TRBV29-1
CDR3: CSVVGTRGYEQYF

V: TRBV12-3/TRBV12-4
CDR3: CASRYRDSYTF

V: TRBV4-2
CDR3: CASSQGRGAANEKLFF

V: TRBV5-1
CDR3: CASSQSSGGSTGELFF

V: TRBV4-3
CDR3: CPSSQDPNQPQHF

V: TRBV20-1
CDR3: CSASHTGRETQYF

V: TRBV20-1
CDR3: CSALRGVETQYF

V: TRBV20-1
CDR3: CSGAGAGDIQYF

V: TRBV2
CDR3: CASSEVNPKNIQYF

V: TRBV20-1
CDR3: CSARRFETQYF

V: TRBV6-2/TRBV6-3
CDR3: CASTRGVSYEQYF

V: TRBV20-1
CDR3: CSASGGANLETQYF

V: TRBV7-2
CDR3: CASSHQRQGVRKETQYF

V: TRBV12-3/TRBV12-4
CDR3: CASSPAGTSIHF

V: TRBV29-1
CDR3: CSVGGTNYGYTF

V: TRBV24-1
CDR3: CATSDVQSFNEQFF

V: TRBV10-3
CDR3: CAISPHDSSYGYTF